Listed below are T cell receptor beta chains from one sample, sequenced in a study of cytomegalovirus exposure and HLA in healthy donors. TCRdb's copy holds only in-frame clones and misses some; the assay was immunoSEQ multiplex PCR. The sample lists 150,000 to 200,000 clones; approximately 82% were seen once. Sequenced material: PBMCs. The source of these receptors is a woman younger than 30 in good health and CMV-seropositive. Both conserved end residues are trimmed from each CDR3. Each record gives: CDR3 protein, D gene, J gene, clone size, V gene. A D gene is named only where the DNA matches it firmly. Size is omitted from some rows. Given values are once, few, many or a class for expanded clones.

ASSPRERDRYGYT NA TRBJ1-2 NA TRBV18
ASSEYRGAFYEQY TRBD1 TRBJ2-7 NA TRBV6-1
SVEIRLASYEQY NA TRBJ2-7 once TRBV29-1
ASSPYPRGRGSPLH NA TRBJ1-6 NA TRBV14
ASNPRGLDNQPQH NA TRBJ1-5 NA TRBV19
ASSLYAGLRTQY NA TRBJ2-3 NA TRBV27
ASSTPPTGGNGYT TRBD1 TRBJ1-2 NA TRBV7-2
ASSLDSRAGELF NA TRBJ2-2 NA TRBV11-2
ASSSQGSEQY NA TRBJ2-7 few TRBV27
ASSLRAGTGVTYYGYT TRBD1 TRBJ1-2 NA TRBV5-5
AWSGEGGGYT NA TRBJ1-2 few TRBV30
AWSPRNQPQH NA TRBJ1-5 NA TRBV30
ASSRDRGVRGYT TRBD1 TRBJ1-2 NA TRBV25-1
ASSGTGRPNEKLF NA TRBJ1-4 few TRBV19
ASSLRDSSSMNTEAF TRBD1 TRBJ1-1 NA TRBV9
ASSLVASGGQETQY TRBD2 TRBJ2-5 NA TRBV5-1
ASSVALNSPLH NA TRBJ1-6 NA TRBV9
ASSEGGGGGTDTQY TRBD2 TRBJ2-3 NA TRBV13
ASSRGGAGTDTQY TRBD2 TRBJ2-3 NA TRBV7-2
ASSEAMSLGAKNIQY NA TRBJ2-4 NA TRBV2
ASSVIRGELF NA TRBJ2-2 NA TRBV9
ASSHLDPAGYNEQF NA TRBJ2-1 few TRBV23-1
ASRLVPPARGCYEQY NA TRBJ2-7 NA TRBV12-2
ASKQSNEKLF NA TRBJ1-4 few TRBV6-5
ASSQAGGARNTDTQY TRBD2 TRBJ2-3 NA TRBV4-2
ASSPGTGPTYEQY TRBD1 NA NA TRBV18
ASTLGLAAQETQY TRBD2 TRBJ2-5 NA TRBV9
AIRDDVRRADNEQF NA TRBJ2-1 NA TRBV10-3
ASSLGRRASPGNTIY NA TRBJ1-3 NA TRBV11-2
ASSVETSWAGGELF NA TRBJ2-2 NA TRBV9
ASSIVAGDKNIQY NA TRBJ2-4 NA TRBV19
ASSWTGNQPQH TRBD1 TRBJ1-5 few TRBV5-5
ASSLGGPAGYT NA TRBJ1-2 NA TRBV11-3
ASSLAGTGEYGYT TRBD1 TRBJ1-2 NA TRBV5-1
ASSFGRGQGYEQY TRBD1 TRBJ2-7 NA TRBV11-2
SVEGATGAGEQY TRBD1 TRBJ2-7 NA TRBV29-1
ASSLGHEQY NA NA NA TRBV11-2
ASSPDRGGSPLH TRBD1 TRBJ1-6 NA TRBV18
ASTQAINEQF NA TRBJ2-1 NA TRBV2
ASSQEQGGRQ TRBD1 TRBJ1-2 NA TRBV4-1
ASRDGYERGGELF NA TRBJ1-4 NA TRBV6-1
ASTQGGEATEAF NA TRBJ1-1 NA TRBV6-1
ASSHGQVGGESQH TRBD1 TRBJ1-5 NA TRBV4-1
ASSVNSIGELF NA TRBJ2-2 NA TRBV7-3
AISGSQGSTEAF NA TRBJ1-1 NA TRBV10-3
ASSPGGGLVNEQF TRBD2 TRBJ2-1 NA TRBV11-2
ATKTVMNTEAF NA TRBJ1-1 NA TRBV7-2
ASSRSLGTAENEQF TRBD1 TRBJ2-1 NA TRBV4-1
SASGGYQETQY TRBD2 TRBJ2-5 NA TRBV29-1
ASSIDHGYGYT NA TRBJ1-2 NA TRBV19
ASSEIRTNTGELF NA TRBJ2-2 NA TRBV5-1
AWSFGAGEADTQY TRBD2 TRBJ2-3 NA TRBV30